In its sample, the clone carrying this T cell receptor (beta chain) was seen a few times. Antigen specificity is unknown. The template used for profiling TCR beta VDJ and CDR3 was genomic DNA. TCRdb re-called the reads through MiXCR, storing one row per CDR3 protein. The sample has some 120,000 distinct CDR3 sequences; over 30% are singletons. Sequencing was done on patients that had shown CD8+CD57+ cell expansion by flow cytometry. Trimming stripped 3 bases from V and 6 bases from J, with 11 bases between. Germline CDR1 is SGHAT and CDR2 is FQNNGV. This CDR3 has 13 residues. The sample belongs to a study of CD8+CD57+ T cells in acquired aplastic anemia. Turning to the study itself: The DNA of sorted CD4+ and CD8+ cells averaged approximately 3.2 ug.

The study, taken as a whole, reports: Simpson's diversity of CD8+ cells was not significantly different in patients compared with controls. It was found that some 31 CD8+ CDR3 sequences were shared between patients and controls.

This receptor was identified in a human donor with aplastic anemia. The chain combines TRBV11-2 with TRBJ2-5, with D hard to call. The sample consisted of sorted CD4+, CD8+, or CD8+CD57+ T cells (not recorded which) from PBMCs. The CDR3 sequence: CASSLELTQTQYF. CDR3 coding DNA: TGTGCCAGCAGCTTGGAGTTGACCCAGACCCAGTACTTC.